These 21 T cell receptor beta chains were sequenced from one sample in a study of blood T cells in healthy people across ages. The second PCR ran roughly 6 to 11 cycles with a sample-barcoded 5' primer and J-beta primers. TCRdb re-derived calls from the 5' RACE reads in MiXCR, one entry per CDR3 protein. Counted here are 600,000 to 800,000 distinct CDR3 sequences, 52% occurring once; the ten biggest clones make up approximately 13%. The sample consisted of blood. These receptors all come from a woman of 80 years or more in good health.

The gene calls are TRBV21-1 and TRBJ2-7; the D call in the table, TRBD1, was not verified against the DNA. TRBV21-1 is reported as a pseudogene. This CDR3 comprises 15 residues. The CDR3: CASSNSGGPSYEQYF. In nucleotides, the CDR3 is TGTGCCAGCAGCAATAGCGGGGGGCCCTCCTACGAGCAGTACTTC.

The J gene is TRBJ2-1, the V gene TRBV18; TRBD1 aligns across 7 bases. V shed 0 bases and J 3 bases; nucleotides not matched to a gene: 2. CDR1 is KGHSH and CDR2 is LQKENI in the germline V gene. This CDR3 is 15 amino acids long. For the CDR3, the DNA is TGTGCCAGCTCACCACCAGACAGGGACTACAATGAGCAGTTCTTC. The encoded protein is CASSPPDRDYNEQFF.

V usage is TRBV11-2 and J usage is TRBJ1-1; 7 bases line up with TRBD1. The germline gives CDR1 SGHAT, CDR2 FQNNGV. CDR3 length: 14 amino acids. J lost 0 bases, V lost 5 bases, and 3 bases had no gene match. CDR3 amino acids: CASSVTGMNTEAFF. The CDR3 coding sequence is TGTGCCAGCAGCGTGACAGGGATGAACACTGAAGCTTTCTTT.

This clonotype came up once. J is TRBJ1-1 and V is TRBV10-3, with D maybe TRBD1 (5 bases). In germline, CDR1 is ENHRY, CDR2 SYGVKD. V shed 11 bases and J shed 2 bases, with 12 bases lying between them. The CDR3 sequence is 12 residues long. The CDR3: CASRGINTEAFF. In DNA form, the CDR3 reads TGTGCCTCTCGGGGGATTAACACTGAAGCTTTCTTT.

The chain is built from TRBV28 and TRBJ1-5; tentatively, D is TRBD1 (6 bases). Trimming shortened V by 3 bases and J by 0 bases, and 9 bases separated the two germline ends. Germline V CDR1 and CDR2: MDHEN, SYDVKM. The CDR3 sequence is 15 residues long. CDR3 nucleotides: TGTGCCAGCAGTTTTACAGGGCATAGCAATCAGCCCCAGCATTTT. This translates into CASSFTGHSNQPQHF.

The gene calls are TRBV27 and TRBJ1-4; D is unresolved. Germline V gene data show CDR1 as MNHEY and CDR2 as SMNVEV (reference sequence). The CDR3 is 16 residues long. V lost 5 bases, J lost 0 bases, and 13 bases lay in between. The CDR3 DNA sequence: TGTGCCAGCAGTCTCCCCCTCCGGGCAACTAATGAAAAACTGTTTTTT. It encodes CASSLPLRATNEKLFF.

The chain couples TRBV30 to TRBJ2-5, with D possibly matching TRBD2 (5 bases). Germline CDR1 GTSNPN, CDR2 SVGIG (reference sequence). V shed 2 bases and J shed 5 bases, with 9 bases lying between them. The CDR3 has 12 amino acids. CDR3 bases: TGTGCCTGGAGTCCCTCGGGGGAGACCCAGTACTTC. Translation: CAWSPSGETQYF.

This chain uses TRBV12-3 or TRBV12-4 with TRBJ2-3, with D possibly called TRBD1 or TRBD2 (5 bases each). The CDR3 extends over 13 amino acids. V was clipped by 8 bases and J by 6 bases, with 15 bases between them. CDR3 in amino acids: CASVSIGADTQYF. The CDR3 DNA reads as TGTGCCAGCGTTTCGATCGGGGCTGATACGCAGTATTTT.

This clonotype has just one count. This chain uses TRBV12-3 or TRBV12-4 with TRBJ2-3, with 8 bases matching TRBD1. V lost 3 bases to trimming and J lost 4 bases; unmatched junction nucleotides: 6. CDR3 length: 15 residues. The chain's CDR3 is CASSFWTGRADTQYF. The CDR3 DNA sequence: TGTGCCAGCAGTTTTTGGACAGGGAGAGCAGATACGCAGTATTTT.

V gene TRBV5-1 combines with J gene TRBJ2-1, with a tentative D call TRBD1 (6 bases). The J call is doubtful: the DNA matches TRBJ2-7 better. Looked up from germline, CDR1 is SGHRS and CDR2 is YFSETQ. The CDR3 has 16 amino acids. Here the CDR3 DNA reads TGCGCCAGCAGCTTCCAACAGGGTAGAAGGTACAATGAGCAGTACTTC. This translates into CASSFQQGRRYNEQYF.

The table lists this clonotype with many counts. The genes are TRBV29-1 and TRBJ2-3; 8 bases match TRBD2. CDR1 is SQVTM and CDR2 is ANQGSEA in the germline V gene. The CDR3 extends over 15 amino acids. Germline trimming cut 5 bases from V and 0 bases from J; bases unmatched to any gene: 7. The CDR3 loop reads CSVILAGGSTDTQYF. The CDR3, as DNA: TGCAGCGTTATCCTAGCGGGTGGGAGCACAGATACGCAGTATTTT.

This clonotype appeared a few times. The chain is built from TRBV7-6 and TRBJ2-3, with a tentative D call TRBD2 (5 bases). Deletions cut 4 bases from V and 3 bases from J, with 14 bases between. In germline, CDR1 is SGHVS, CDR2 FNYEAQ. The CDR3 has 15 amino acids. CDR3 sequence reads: CASSSSLSGTDTQYF. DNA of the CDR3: TGTGCCAGCAGCTCCAGTCTTTCGGGGACAGATACGCAGTATTTT.

This chain's CDR3 is CSAIKAGRREDTQYF. In nucleotides, the CDR3 is TGCAGTGCTATTAAAGCGGGAAGGCGGGAGGATACGCAGTATTTT. The V gene is TRBV20-1, the J gene TRBJ2-3; 7 bases align to TRBD2. There are 15 residues in the CDR3. The junction had 13 bases not matched to a gene; V was cut back by 4 bases and J by 6 bases. Germline V gene sequence: CDR1 DFQATT, CDR2 SNEGSKA (reference sequence).

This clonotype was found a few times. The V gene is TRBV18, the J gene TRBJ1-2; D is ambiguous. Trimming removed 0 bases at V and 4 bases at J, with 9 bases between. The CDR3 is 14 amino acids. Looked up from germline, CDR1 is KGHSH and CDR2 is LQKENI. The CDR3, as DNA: TGTGCCAGCTCACCACCGGCAGTTCCCTATGGCTACACCTTC. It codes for CASSPPAVPYGYTF.

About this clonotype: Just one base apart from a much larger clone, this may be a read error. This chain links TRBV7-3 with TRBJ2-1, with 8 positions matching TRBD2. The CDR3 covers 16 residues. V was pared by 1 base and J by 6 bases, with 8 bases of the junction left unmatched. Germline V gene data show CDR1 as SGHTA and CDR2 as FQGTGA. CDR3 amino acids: CASSLNQRGHCNEQFF. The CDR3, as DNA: TGTGCCAGCAGCTTAAATCAGCGGGGGCACTGCAATGAGCAGTTCTTC. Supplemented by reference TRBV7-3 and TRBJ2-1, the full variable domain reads GAGVSQTPSNKVTEKGKYVELRCDPISGHTALYWYRQSLGQGPEFLIYFQGTGAADDSGLPNDRFFAVRPEGSVSTLKIQRTERGDSAVYLCASSLNQRGHCNEQFFGPGTRLTVL.

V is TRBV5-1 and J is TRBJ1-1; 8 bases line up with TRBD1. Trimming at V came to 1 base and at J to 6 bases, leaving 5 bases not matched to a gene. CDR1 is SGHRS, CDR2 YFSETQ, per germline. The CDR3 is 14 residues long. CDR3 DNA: TGCGCCAGCAGCTTGACAGGGGGAGCGGCTGAAGCTTTCTTT. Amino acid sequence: CASSLTGGAAEAFF.

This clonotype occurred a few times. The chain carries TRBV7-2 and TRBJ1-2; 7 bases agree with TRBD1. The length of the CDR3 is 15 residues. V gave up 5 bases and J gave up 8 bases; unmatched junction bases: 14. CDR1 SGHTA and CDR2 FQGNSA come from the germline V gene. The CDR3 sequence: CASSRGGTDNGGYTF. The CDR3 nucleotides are TGTGCCAGCAGCCGCGGGGGGACAGATAATGGAGGCTACACCTTC. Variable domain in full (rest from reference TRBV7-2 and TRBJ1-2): GAGVSQSPSNKVTEKGKDVELRCDPISGHTALYWYRQSLGQGLEFLIYFQGNSAPDKSGLPSDRFSAERTGGSVSTLTIQRTQQEDSAVYLCASSRGGTDNGGYTFGSGTRLTVV.

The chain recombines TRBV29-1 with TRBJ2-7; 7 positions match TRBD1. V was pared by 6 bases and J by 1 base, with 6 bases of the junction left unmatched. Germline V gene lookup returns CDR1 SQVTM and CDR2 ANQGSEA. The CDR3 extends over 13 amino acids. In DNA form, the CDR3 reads TGCAGCGTCCAGGACAGGCTTTCCTACGAGCAGTACTTC. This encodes CSVQDRLSYEQYF.

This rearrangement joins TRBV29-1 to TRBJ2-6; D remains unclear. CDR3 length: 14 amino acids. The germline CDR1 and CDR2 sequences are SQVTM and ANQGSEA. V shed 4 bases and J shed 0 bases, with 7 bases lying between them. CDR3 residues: CSVAKSSGANVLTF. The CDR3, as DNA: TGCAGCGTTGCTAAGAGCTCTGGGGCCAACGTCCTGACTTTC.

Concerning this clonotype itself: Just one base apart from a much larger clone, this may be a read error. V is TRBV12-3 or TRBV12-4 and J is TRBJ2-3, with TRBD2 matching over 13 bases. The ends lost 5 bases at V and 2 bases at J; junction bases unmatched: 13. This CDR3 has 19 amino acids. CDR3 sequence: CASSAGLAGVRGPTDTQYF. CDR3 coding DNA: TGTGCCAGCAGTGCCGGACTAGCGGGAGTAAGGGGGCCCACAGATACGCAGTATTTT.

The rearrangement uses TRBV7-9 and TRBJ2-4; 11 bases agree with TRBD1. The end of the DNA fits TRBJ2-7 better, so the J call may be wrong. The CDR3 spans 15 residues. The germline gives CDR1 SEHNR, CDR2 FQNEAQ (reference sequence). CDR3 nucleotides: TGTGCCAGCAGCTCCCCGGGACAGGGGGGTTACGAGCAGTACTTC. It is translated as CASSSPGQGGYEQYF.